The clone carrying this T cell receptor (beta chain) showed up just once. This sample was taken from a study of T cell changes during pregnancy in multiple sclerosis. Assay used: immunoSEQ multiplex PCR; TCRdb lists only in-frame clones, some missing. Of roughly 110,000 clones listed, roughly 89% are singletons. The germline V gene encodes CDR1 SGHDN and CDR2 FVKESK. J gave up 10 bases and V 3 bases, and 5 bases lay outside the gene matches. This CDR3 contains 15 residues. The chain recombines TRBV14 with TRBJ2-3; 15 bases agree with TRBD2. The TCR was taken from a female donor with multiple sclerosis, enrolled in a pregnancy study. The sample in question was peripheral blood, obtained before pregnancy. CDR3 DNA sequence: TGTGCCAGCAGCCACCGGACTAGCGGGGGGGGATCGCAGTATTTT. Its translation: CASSHRTSGGGSQYF.